This paragraph covers one TCR beta chain sequence. This sample is part of a study of blood T cell repertoires in COVID-19. Whole-study context: Acute and convalescent COVID-19 specimens originated in the United States, Italy and Spain. T cells, B-cell-depleted T cells, or PBMCs supplied cDNA or gDNA.

Germline-derived CDR1 and CDR2 are SGHTA and FQGNSA. Trimming shortened V by 1 base and J by 2 bases, and 8 bases separated the two germline ends. This CDR3 is built from 14 residues. Assay used: immunoSEQ multiplex PCR; TCRdb lists only in-frame clones, some missing. The sample carries 140,000 to 150,000 clones, 80% to 90% recorded once. The source material was peripheral blood. This chain connects TRBV7-2 to TRBJ1-1; no reliable D call. This TCR derives from a man in his 60s with active or convalescent COVID-19. The CDR3 region is CASSLEQLNTEAFF. CDR3 sequence (DNA): TGTGCCAGCAGCTTAGAACAGCTCAACACTGAAGCTTTCTTT.